The clone carrying this TCR beta chain showed up just once. Its specificity is unknown. This specimen comes from a study of shared clonotypes between healthy human individuals. Study summary: Three plates were used per donor for CD4 naive, three for CD4 memory, two for CD8 naive and one for CD8 memory.

V was trimmed by 0 bases and J by 6 bases, leaving 27 bases between them. Germline-derived CDR1 and CDR2 are SGDLS and YYNGEE. There are 19 residues in the CDR3. Here immunoSEQ multiplex PCR was the method, and the copy in TCRdb shows in-frame clones only, minus some. The sample lists about 1 million clones, about 74% occurring once. Study outcomes and limitations: It was the non-shared clonotypes that had lower generation probabilities than clonotypes shared by all four donors. Roughly 5% of naive CD4 clonotypes were shared across a few donors. Donor clonotype sharing was expected to depend on sequencing depth.

The V gene is TRBV9, the J gene TRBJ2-5; the D gene could be TRBD1 or TRBD2 (6 bases each). Sequenced sample: memory CD4+ T cells sorted from blood. Subset meaning: CD45RA-negative fraction. This TCR was recovered from a man younger than 35 in good health. The chain's CDR3 is CASSVGGPGQGPEGQTQYF. CDR3 DNA sequence: TGTGCCAGCAGCGTAGGGGGCCCGGGCCAGGGGCCGGAGGGGCAGACCCAGTACTTC.